These 20 T cell receptor beta chains share one sample of origin, sequenced in a study of T cell responses to AZD1222 COVID-19 vaccine. The protocol was immunoSEQ multiplex PCR, while the TCRdb copy is restricted to in-frame clones and leaves out a portion. The sample consists of approximately 85,000 clones, approximately 87% of them appearing once. The starting material was peripheral blood, obtained on day 0 of AZD1222 vaccination. The receptors here all came from an adult in good health.

The V call is TRBV10-1, the J call TRBJ2-2, with TRBD2 as a possible D gene (6 bases). This CDR3 is 14 amino acids long. Trimming shortened V by 3 bases and J by 1 base, and 6 bases separated the two germline ends. Germline lookup yields CDR1 WNHNN and CDR2 SYGVQD (reference sequence). This CDR3 reads CASSDGGNTGELFF. In DNA form, the CDR3 reads TGCGCCAGCAGTGACGGGGGGAACACCGGGGAGCTGTTTTTT.

This chain connects TRBV9 to TRBJ2-1, with 9 bases that match TRBD2. In germline, CDR1 is SGDLS, CDR2 YYNGEE. This CDR3 comprises 16 residues. Unmatched junction bases numbered 9, after V lost 4 bases and J lost 4 bases. The CDR3 sequence is CASSPLGSGGYNEQFF. The CDR3 DNA follows: TGTGCCAGCAGCCCCCTAGGTAGCGGGGGTTACAATGAGCAGTTCTTC.

This chain links TRBV5-1 with TRBJ2-3; D remains unclear. The germline V and J ends were trimmed by 4 bases and 1 base, with 16 bases remaining between them. CDR3 length: 16 residues. Germline V gene data show CDR1 as SGHRS and CDR2 as YFSETQ. CDR3 region: CASSAGVGSGTDTQYF. Here the CDR3 DNA reads TGCGCCAGCAGCGCCGGCGTGGGCAGTGGCACAGATACGCAGTATTTT.

J is TRBJ1-3 and V is TRBV19; no clear D. This CDR3 has 15 residues. Germline V CDR1 and CDR2: LNHDA, SQIVND (reference sequence). Trimming pared 7 bases from V and 0 bases from J, leaving 13 bases between. In DNA form, the CDR3 reads TGTGCCAGTAAAGAGACGGGCAACTCTGGAAACACCATATATTTT. This codes for CASKETGNSGNTIYF.

J is TRBJ1-1 and V is TRBV19; D gene uncertain. Trimming took 6 bases from V and 1 from J, leaving 3 bases between them. The CDR3 consists of 11 residues. Germline V gene data show CDR1 as LNHDA and CDR2 as SQIVND (reference sequence). CDR3 region: CASRTNTEAFF. The CDR3 bases are TGTGCCAGTAGGACGAACACTGAAGCTTTCTTT. The entire variable domain, with the rest obtained from reference TRBV19 and TRBJ1-1, is as follows: DGGITQSPKYLFRKEGQNVTLSCEQNLNHDAMYWYRQDPGQGLRLIYYSQIVNDFQKGDIAEGYSVSREKKESFPLTVTSAQKNPTAFYLCASRTNTEAFFGQGTRLTVV.

The gene calls are TRBV27 and TRBJ2-7, with TRBD1 matching 9 bases. V lost 6 bases, J lost 2 bases, and 5 bases stayed unmatched. Germline CDR1 and CDR2: MNHEY and SMNVEV (reference sequence). The CDR3 is made up of 14 amino acids. In DNA, the CDR3 is TGTGCCAGCAGGGGACAGGGATCAGCCTACGAGCAGTACTTC. It translates to CASRGQGSAYEQYF.

This chain connects TRBV28 to TRBJ2-1; no clear D gene. V lost 5 bases to trimming and J lost 0 bases, with 5 bases between them. CDR1 and CDR2 from the germline V gene are MDHEN and SYDVKM. The CDR3 is 13 amino acids. CDR3 in amino acids: CASSPPSYNEQFF. CDR3 DNA sequence: TGTGCCAGCAGTCCCCCCTCCTACAATGAGCAGTTCTTC.

This chain joins TRBV4-1 and TRBJ1-2, with 8 bases fitting TRBD1. The trim removed 0 bases at V and 8 bases at J, leaving 14 bases unmatched. Germline V gives CDR1 MGHRA, CDR2 YSYEKL. The CDR3 runs to 17 residues. The CDR3 sequence: CASSQDPARGRINGYTF. The CDR3 coding sequence is TGCGCCAGCAGCCAAGACCCCGCCAGGGGGCGAATCAACGGCTACACCTTC.

The chain joins TRBV27 to TRBJ2-6, with D uncertain. Germline-derived CDR1 and CDR2 are MNHEY and SMNVEV (reference sequence). V lost 6 bases and J lost 0, with 15 bases in between. The CDR3 runs 17 residues. The CDR3 is CASRGLSASSGANVLTF. The DNA of the CDR3 is TGTGCCAGCAGGGGATTGTCGGCTTCCTCTGGGGCCAACGTCCTGACTTTC. Complete variable domain (other parts from reference TRBV27 and TRBJ2-6): EAQVTQNPRYLITVTGKKLTVTCSQNMNHEYMSWYRQDPGLGLRQIYYSMNVEVTDKGDVPEGYKVSRKEKRNFPLILESPSPNQTSLYFCASRGLSASSGANVLTFGAGSRLTVL.

The V gene is TRBV12-3 or TRBV12-4, the J gene TRBJ2-7; 8 nucleotides line up with TRBD1. J lost 6 bases, V lost 5 bases, and 6 bases had no gene match. The CDR3 spans 13 residues. CDR3 DNA sequence: TGTGCCAGCAGTCCGCCGACAGGGGTCGAGCAGTACTTC. It specifies CASSPPTGVEQYF.

The gene calls are TRBV6-1 and TRBJ2-5; D might be TRBD1 or TRBD2, each matching 5 bases. Germline assignment: CDR1 MNHNS and CDR2 SASEGT. Trimming cost V 0 bases and J 5 bases, with 16 bases left between them. This CDR3 spans 16 amino acids. The CDR3 is CASSEAGTGTMETQYF. The CDR3 DNA reads as TGTGCCAGCAGTGAAGCGGGAACCGGGACGATGGAGACCCAGTACTTC.

The chain couples TRBV19 to TRBJ1-5; no clear D gene. V was clipped by 1 base and J by 1 base, with 8 bases between them. CDR1 and CDR2 from the germline V gene are LNHDA and SQIVND (reference sequence). CDR3 length: 15 residues. The CDR3 region has the DNA TGTGCCAGTAGTATAGTCTTACAGAGCAATCAGCCCCAGCATTTT. Its translation: CASSIVLQSNQPQHF.

The CDR3 is CAISEDRVTDTQYF. For the CDR3, the DNA is TGTGCCATCAGTGAGGACAGGGTAACAGATACGCAGTATTTT. The genes are TRBV10-3 and TRBJ2-3, with 7 nucleotides matching TRBD1. Germline V gene sequence: CDR1 ENHRY, CDR2 SYGVKD. The CDR3 runs 14 residues. The V and J ends lost 2 bases and 3 bases, in that order; junction bases with no gene match: 2.

The CDR3 loop is CASSPREAYEQYF. The CDR3 coding sequence is TGTGCCAGCAGTCCCCGGGAGGCCTACGAGCAGTACTTC. The chain links TRBV27 to TRBJ2-7; TRBD2 agrees at 7 bases. CDR1 MNHEY and CDR2 SMNVEV come from the germline V gene (reference sequence). The CDR3 consists of 13 residues. The V and J ends lost 5 bases and 2 bases, in that order; junction bases with no gene match: 3.

This chain uses TRBV7-9 with TRBJ1-1; D perhaps matches TRBD1 (5 bases). V was clipped by 3 bases and J by 7 bases, with 6 bases between them. The CDR3 loop spans 11 amino acids. Germline V lookup: CDR1 SEHNR, CDR2 FQNEAQ (reference sequence). DNA for the CDR3: TGTGCCAGCAGCTTTGACAGTGAAGCTTTCTTT. Translated, it gives CASSFDSEAFF.

The rearrangement links TRBV2 to TRBJ1-2, with D tentatively TRBD1 (6 bases). CDR3 size: 13 residues. The germline V gene has CDR1 SNHLY and CDR2 FYNNEI. V dropped 7 bases and J dropped 8 bases, with 17 bases sitting between them. CDR3 bases: TGTGCCAGCAACGGGGGCGCTTGGAACGGCTACACCTTC. It yields the protein CASNGGAWNGYTF. Full variable domain (missing parts from reference TRBV2 and TRBJ1-2): EPEVTQTPSHQVTQMGQEVILRCVPISNHLYFYWYRQILGQKVEFLVSFYNNEISEKSEIFDDQFSVERPDGSNFTLKIRSTKLEDSAMYFCASNGGAWNGYTFGSGTRLTVV.

DNA for the CDR3: TGTGCCAGTAGGGCGCGGACAGGGAGCGAAGAGACCCAGTACTTC. Encoded protein: CASRARTGSEETQYF. J is TRBJ2-5 and V is TRBV19; 8 nucleotides line up with TRBD1. Germline-derived CDR1 and CDR2 are LNHDA and SQIVND (reference sequence). V trimming: 6 bases; J trimming: 3 bases; junction bases outside the gene matches: 9. This CDR3 spans 15 amino acids. The full variable domain, with the rest looked up from reference TRBV19 and TRBJ2-5, is DGGITQSPKYLFRKEGQNVTLSCEQNLNHDAMYWYRQDPGQGLRLIYYSQIVNDFQKGDIAEGYSVSREKKESFPLTVTSAQKNPTAFYLCASRARTGSEETQYFGPGTRLLVL.

The V and J genes are TRBV12-3 or TRBV12-4 and TRBJ2-7, with D perhaps matching TRBD1 (5 bases). Between the trimmed V and J ends, which lost 7 bases and 2 bases, there was a span of 12 bases. The CDR3 totals 13 residues. The CDR3: CASNGQGPYEQYF. CDR3 DNA sequence: TGTGCCAGCAATGGACAAGGGCCCTACGAGCAGTACTTC.

The chain couples TRBV5-1 to TRBJ1-6; D unresolved. Germline assignment: CDR1 SGHRS and CDR2 YFSETQ. The CDR3 has 15 residues. Deletions cut 0 bases from V and 7 bases from J, with 11 bases between. The CDR3 DNA reads TGCGCCAGCAGCTTGGACGCAGGAGGGAATTCACCCCTCCACTTT. Protein product: CASSLDAGGNSPLHF.

This clone was observed a single time. The chain links TRBV25-1 to TRBJ2-3; D perhaps matches TRBD1 (6 bases). The CDR3 runs to 17 residues. V was cut by 0 bases and J by 4 bases, with 17 bases left in between. Germline assignment: CDR1 MGHDK and CDR2 SYGVNS. The CDR3 bases are TGTGCCAGCAGTGAATATAAACAGGGATTTAAGGCAGATACGCAGTATTTT. Translated: CASSEYKQGFKADTQYF.